The 24 T cell receptor beta chains below all came from one sample that was sequenced in a study of spatial heterogeneity in lung cancer (dated by TCRdb to 2018 to 2020). The library relied on 5' RACE. The sequencer listed for this sample is NextSeq 500. The public reads were reprocessed in TCRdb via fastp at Q25 and MiXCR, keeping in-frame beta chains. Here each entry gathers all rows of one CDR3 protein and keeps the most common genes and DNA. For this sample there are around 10,000 distinct CDR3 sequences; roughly 6.8% appear just once. The ten largest clones capture about 31% of the sample. The antigens of these receptors remain unknown. The time point tag for this specimen amounts to: sample taken at primary tumor resection. General findings and caveats noted by the study authors: A correlation was observed between the number of expanded intratumoral alpha and beta TCRs and the tumor nonsynonymous mutation count.

The material was lung tumor tissue, obtained at surgery. The receptor set was obtained from a male donor with early-stage non-small cell lung cancer.

This clonotype was observed many times. The chain employs TRBV11-3 and TRBJ2-1; TRBD1 aligns across 7 bases. The ends lost 1 base at V and 0 bases at J; junction bases unmatched: 3. The germline CDR1 and CDR2 sequences are SGHNT and YENEEA. This CDR3 is 16 amino acids long. The CDR3 sequence: CASSLGPGGSYNEQFF. DNA for the CDR3: TGTGCCAGCAGCTTAGGGCCAGGGGGCTCCTACAATGAGCAGTTCTTC.

A few counts support this clonotype. The CDR3 spells CASRREQGTQGFDFEQYF. The DNA of the CDR3 is TGTGCCAGCAGACGGGAGCAGGGGACCCAGGGATTTGATTTCGAGCAGTACTTC. This chain joins TRBV27 and TRBJ2-7; D might be TRBD1 or TRBD2, each matching 6 bases. The germline V gene has CDR1 MNHEY and CDR2 SMNVEV (reference sequence). The CDR3 loop spans 18 amino acids. V dropped 6 bases and J dropped 6 bases, with 30 bases sitting between them.

Relative to its sample, this clonotype is medium-sized. CDR3 DNA: TGTGCCACCAGTGGGGCAGGGGAGAACTATGGCTACACCTTC. Its protein is CATSGAGENYGYTF. The J gene is TRBJ1-2, the V gene TRBV24-1; the D gene is possibly TRBD1 (6 bases). The germline gives CDR1 KGHDR, CDR2 SFDVKD. The CDR3 has 14 residues. The V end lost 5 bases, the J end lost 2 bases, and 11 bases lay between the germline ends.

This clonotype is medium-sized by share. V gene TRBV12-3 or TRBV12-4 combines with J gene TRBJ1-6, with D unclear. The V and J ends lost 0 bases and 7 bases respectively, with 4 bases between them. CDR3 length: 13 residues. The CDR3 is CASSLAANSPLHF. DNA of the CDR3: TGTGCCAGCAGTTTAGCGGCCAATTCACCCCTCCACTTT.

In this sample, this clonotype turned up a few times. The chain combines TRBV27 with TRBJ1-5; D gene ambiguous. Per germline, CDR1 MNHEY and CDR2 SMNVEV (reference sequence). Trimming took 2 bases from V and 2 from J, leaving 10 bases between them. This CDR3 spans 15 amino acids. The CDR3 DNA follows: TGTGCCAGCAGTTTAGTAGGGTTTGGCAATCAGCCCCAGCATTTT. This codes for CASSLVGFGNQPQHF.

By frequency in the sample, this clonotype is medium-sized (0.01 to 0.1%). The gene calls are TRBV7-2 and TRBJ2-1, with 9 bases matching TRBD2. J gave up 4 bases and V 0 bases, and 4 bases lay outside the gene matches. The CDR3 loop spans 16 amino acids. CDR1 is SGHTA, CDR2 FQGNSA, per germline. In nucleotides, the CDR3 is TGTGCCAGCAGCTTAGCGGATAGCGGGGGATACAATGAGCAGTTCTTC. Residues: CASSLADSGGYNEQFF. The whole variable domain, remainder taken from reference TRBV7-2 and TRBJ2-1, is GAGVSQSPSNKVTEKGKDVELRCDPISGHTALYWYRQSLGQGLEFLIYFQGNSAPDKSGLPSDRFSAERTGGSVSTLTIQRTQQEDSAVYLCASSLADSGGYNEQFFGPGTRLTVL.

This clonotype was counted ten times or more. The chain employs TRBV20-1 and TRBJ2-1, with a possible D match to TRBD1 (6 bases). V dropped 4 bases and J dropped 4 bases, with 17 bases sitting between them. Germline assignment: CDR1 DFQATT and CDR2 SNEGSKA (reference sequence). The CDR3 sequence is 15 residues long. The CDR3 bases are TGCAGTGCTATACTATTGGGACAAATTTACAATGAGCAGTTCTTC. This translates into CSAILLGQIYNEQFF.

This clonotype showed up many times. The J gene is TRBJ1-6, the V gene TRBV11-3; D is perhaps TRBD1 (6 bases). This CDR3 region has 13 residues. CDR1 and CDR2 from the germline V gene are SGHNT and YENEEA. The germline V and J ends were trimmed by 5 bases and 9 bases, with 11 bases remaining between them. CDR3 in DNA: TGTGCCAGCAGCCGGGACACTGTTTCACCCCTCCACTTT. This gives the protein CASSRDTVSPLHF. The full variable domain, rest sourced from reference TRBV11-3 and TRBJ1-6, is EAGVVQSPRYKIIEKKQPVAFWCNPISGHNTLYWYLQNLGQGPELLIRYENEEAVDDSQLPKDRFSAERLKGVDSTLKIQPAELGDSAVYLCASSRDTVSPLHFGNGTRLTVT.

The table lists this clonotype with many counts. This rearrangement joins TRBV5-1 to TRBJ2-1, with D possibly matching TRBD1 (6 bases). The CDR3 consists of 15 residues. V lost 5 bases to trimming and J lost 0 bases, with 12 bases between them. In germline, CDR1 is SGHRS, CDR2 YFSETQ. CDR3 coding DNA: TGCGCCAGCAGACAAACAGGGCTCTCCTACAATGAGCAGTTCTTC. Amino acid sequence: CASRQTGLSYNEQFF.

This clonotype occurred many times. The genes are TRBV28 and TRBJ1-3; no clear D gene. Germline lookup yields CDR1 MDHEN and CDR2 SYDVKM. This CDR3 contains 16 residues. Between the trimmed V and J ends, which lost 5 bases and 0 bases, there was a span of 14 bases. The CDR3 nucleotides read TGTGCCAGCAGTGTTTTTAGGGTTCTCTCTGGAAACACCATATATTTT. Protein product: CASSVFRVLSGNTIYF.

A few counts support this clonotype. The chain carries TRBV28 and TRBJ2-7, with unresolved D. V lost 3 bases to trimming and J lost 1 base, with 7 bases between them. Germline V CDR1 and CDR2: MDHEN, SYDVKM. The CDR3 is 13 amino acids. The CDR3 bases are TGTGCCAGCAGTTTGGGCAGGTCCTACGAGCAGTACTTC. Translating it yields CASSLGRSYEQYF.

This clonotype appeared many times. This sequence joins TRBV12-3 or TRBV12-4 and TRBJ1-2, with TRBD1 matching over 10 bases. CDR3 length equals 12 residues. V was pared by 9 bases and J by 4 bases, with 2 bases of the junction left unmatched. CDR3 protein: CASRTGGYGYTF. Here the CDR3 DNA reads TGTGCCAGTCGGACAGGGGGCTATGGCTACACCTTC.

This clonotype was seen ten or more times. This chain joins TRBV27 and TRBJ2-3; possibly TRBD1 or TRBD2 for D (5 bases each). The CDR3 length is 15 residues. V was trimmed by 2 bases and J by 4 bases, leaving 13 bases between them. Germline CDR1 is MNHEY and CDR2 is SMNVEV (reference sequence). The DNA for the CDR3 is TGTGCCAGCAGTTTAGTGGGACCCCGGCCAGATACGCAGTATTTT. This sequence encodes CASSLVGPRPDTQYF.

This clonotype rates as medium-sized (0.01 to 0.1%). The rearrangement links TRBV4-3 to TRBJ1-6, with no clear D. From germline, CDR1 is LGHNA and CDR2 YSLEER. Trimming took off 0 bases at V and 2 bases at J, with 5 bases between the two ends. This CDR3 is 15 amino acids long. CDR3 bases: TGCGCCAGCAGCCAAGAAACAGCCTATAATTCACCCCTCCACTTT. This encodes CASSQETAYNSPLHF.

At least ten counts were recorded for this clonotype. CDR3 in DNA: TGTGCCAGCAGTTTGGTTGGAGGCACAGATACGCAGTATTTT. This sequence encodes CASSLVGGTDTQYF. V gene TRBV6-5 combines with J gene TRBJ2-3, with D unclear. The CDR3 runs 14 residues. Trimming took off 4 bases at V and 1 base at J, with 9 bases between the two ends. Germline loops: CDR1 MNHEY, CDR2 SVGAGI.

This clonotype showed up many times. V usage is TRBV20-1 and J usage is TRBJ2-1; a weak D match, TRBD2 (7 bases). This CDR3 contains 16 residues. CDR1 and CDR2 (germline): DFQATT, SNEGSKA (reference sequence). The germline V and J ends were trimmed by 6 bases and 5 bases, with 23 bases remaining between them. As DNA, the CDR3 is TGCAGTGCCTGGGCAGATCGGGGGGCCATGAACAATGAGCAGTTCTTC. Protein sequence: CSAWADRGAMNNEQFF.

This clonotype rates as medium-sized. The J gene is TRBJ1-1, the V gene TRBV9; D is unresolved. The ends were cut back, 0 bases at V and 6 bases at J, with 12 bases in the middle. Germline CDR1 reads SGDLS; CDR2 reads YYNGEE. The CDR3 extends over 14 amino acids. The CDR3 protein is CASSVEGPVAEAFF. The CDR3 region has the DNA TGTGCCAGCAGCGTAGAGGGCCCAGTCGCTGAAGCTTTCTTT.

This clonotype was picked up a small number of times. The rearrangement links TRBV20-1 to TRBJ2-3; the D is unclear. This CDR3 is built from 15 residues. Germline V gene sequence: CDR1 DFQATT, CDR2 SNEGSKA (reference sequence). The V end lost 5 bases, the J end lost 2 bases, and 17 bases lay between the germline ends. CDR3 amino acids: CSASGPLPLTDTQYF. DNA of the CDR3: TGCAGTGCTTCCGGACCCCTTCCACTCACAGATACGCAGTATTTT.

The chain employs TRBV20-1 and TRBJ2-1, with D tentatively TRBD1 or TRBD2 (5 bases each). The CDR3 spans 14 residues. Germline V lookup: CDR1 DFQATT, CDR2 SNEGSKA (reference sequence). Deletions cut 3 bases from V and 1 base from J, with 10 bases between. CDR3 DNA: TGCAGTGCTAGCGGGACGGGATCCTACAATGAGCAGTTCTTC. It is translated as CSASGTGSYNEQFF.

Many counts were recorded for this clonotype. This rearrangement joins TRBV4-3 to TRBJ1-1; TRBD1 matches at 7 bases. Germline trimming cut 3 bases from V and 1 base from J; bases unmatched to any gene: 2. Germline CDR1 LGHNA, CDR2 YSLEER. The CDR3 runs 14 residues. The CDR3 region has the DNA TGCGCCAGCAGCCACGACAGGGCGAACACTGAAGCTTTCTTT. It translates to CASSHDRANTEAFF.

This clonotype was detected only a few times. The rearrangement joins TRBV7-8 to TRBJ2-3; D might be TRBD1 or TRBD2, each matching 5 bases. The CDR3 consists of 17 residues. The germline V gene encodes CDR1 SGHVS and CDR2 FQNEAQ. V lost 5 bases, J lost 1 base, and 19 bases lay in between. The CDR3 sequence is CASSLRYRDDRTDTQYF. The CDR3 coding sequence is TGTGCCAGCAGCCTTAGATACCGGGACGATCGCACAGATACGCAGTATTTT.

This clonotype was counted at least ten times. The rearrangement links TRBV6-5 to TRBJ1-1; a weak D match, TRBD1 (5 bases). The germline V and J ends were trimmed by 6 bases and 11 bases, with 25 bases remaining between them. Germline values: CDR1 MNHEY, CDR2 SVGAGI. There are 15 residues in the CDR3. CDR3 amino acids: CASRPNDRGIVGAFF. In DNA form, the CDR3 reads TGTGCCAGCAGACCAAATGATAGGGGAATAGTCGGTGCTTTCTTT.

J is TRBJ1-4 and V is TRBV5-4; D might be TRBD1 (6 bases). Trimming removed 0 bases from V and 7 bases from J, with 13 bases in between. The CDR3 length is 15 residues. Germline CDR1 reads SGHNT; CDR2 reads YYREEE (reference sequence). CDR3 sequence (DNA): TGTGCCAGCAGCTTGGATGGGAGCAGGGGTGAAAAACTGTTTTTT. It translates to CASSLDGSRGEKLFF.

This clonotype occurred many times. The chain recombines TRBV28 with TRBJ2-1; maybe TRBD1 (6 bases). Germline CDR1 MDHEN, CDR2 SYDVKM. V dropped 5 bases and J dropped 5 bases, with 10 bases sitting between them. CDR3 length equals 13 residues. The CDR3 sequence: CASSLGQNNEQFF. The DNA of the CDR3 is TGTGCCAGCAGTCTTGGACAGAACAATGAGCAGTTCTTC.